Each of the 30 T cell receptor beta chains below was sequenced from the same sample in a study of T cells in Graves' hyperthyroidism and ophthalmopathy. The investigators amplified TCR beta CDR3 regions from RNA transcripts. Initially, a first-round RT-PCR of the TCR CDR3 employed the HTBI primer set. Each CDR3 protein is one row after TCRdb ran MiXCR on the multiplex PCR reads. In the table there are 250,000 or so distinct CDR3 sequences, about a sixth of which are singletons. The specimen sequenced was blood. The receptors here all came from a woman aged 18-29 years with Graves' ophthalmopathy.

V usage is TRBV9 and J usage is TRBJ2-1; D could derive from TRBD1 or TRBD2 (6 bases each). Germline V lookup: CDR1 SGDLS, CDR2 YYNGEE. The CDR3 is made up of 16 amino acids. V was cut by 0 bases and J by 1 base, with 11 bases left in between. The DNA of the CDR3 is TGTGCCAGCAGCGTAGGATCGGGGGCATCCTACAATGAGCAGTTCTTC. Its protein product is CASSVGSGASYNEQFF.

This clonotype has at least ten counts. J is TRBJ2-2 and V is TRBV11-3; TRBD1 matches at 11 bases. The J segment lost 7 bases and the V segment lost 8 bases, leaving 12 bases of the junction unmatched. Looked up from germline, CDR1 is SGHNT and CDR2 is YENEEA. The CDR3 length is 16 residues. The CDR3 DNA reads TGTGCCAGCCTCCCGGGACAGGGGGAATCGGACGGGGAGCTGTTTTTT. The encoded protein is CASLPGQGESDGELFF.

This clonotype came up many times. The chain uses TRBV28 and TRBJ1-1, with D unresolved. V was pared by 3 bases and J by 6 bases, with 5 bases between. This CDR3 has 11 residues. CDR1 and CDR2 (germline): MDHEN, SYDVKM. CDR3 in DNA: TGTGCCAGCAGTTTTGAATCTGAAGCTTTCTTT. Its translation: CASSFESEAFF.

This clonotype has ten or more counts. The V gene is TRBV28, the J gene TRBJ2-1, with D perhaps TRBD1 (5 bases). The V gene lost 2 bases and the J gene lost 1 base, with 21 bases spanning the gap. This CDR3 spans 19 amino acids. CDR1 is MDHEN and CDR2 is SYDVKM in the germline V gene. The CDR3 DNA sequence: TGTGCCAGCAGTTTACTTTTCCCCCGGGTAGCAGGGTCCTACAATGAGCAGTTCTTC. This encodes CASSLLFPRVAGSYNEQFF.

This clonotype has at least ten counts. The V and J genes are TRBV28 and TRBJ1-3, with D unresolved. Germline V lookup: CDR1 MDHEN, CDR2 SYDVKM. This CDR3 is 14 amino acids long. V lost 8 bases and J lost 0, with 11 bases in between. The CDR3 nucleotides are TGTGCCAGCGCCCTCTCCAGCTCTGGAAACACCATATATTTT. It codes for CASALSSSGNTIYF. The entire variable domain, with the rest obtained from reference TRBV28 and TRBJ1-3, is as follows: DVKVTQSSRYLVKRTGEKVFLECVQDMDHENMFWYRQDPGLGLRLIYFSYDVKMKEKGDIPEGYSVSREKKERFSLILESASTNQTSMYLCASALSSSGNTIYFGEGSWLTVV.

This clonotype was seen many times. The chain couples TRBV6-1 to TRBJ2-2; 11 bases fit TRBD1. This CDR3 region has 15 residues. Germline V lookup: CDR1 MNHNS, CDR2 SASEGT. The trim removed 5 bases at V and 7 bases at J, leaving 6 bases unmatched. This chain's CDR3 is CASSPGQGAFGELFF. CDR3 sequence (DNA): TGTGCCAGCAGTCCCGGACAGGGGGCTTTCGGGGAGCTGTTTTTT.

Ten or more counts support this clonotype. V usage is TRBV28 and J usage is TRBJ1-5, with TRBD1 matching over 7 bases. Germline V CDR1 and CDR2: MDHEN, SYDVKM. CDR3 size: 14 residues. Trimming at V came to 4 bases and at J to 7 bases, leaving 7 bases not matched to a gene. The CDR3 loop is CASSWPGGGQPQHF. CDR3 coding DNA: TGTGCCAGCAGTTGGCCCGGAGGGGGCCAGCCCCAGCATTTT. The variable domain in full, completed from reference TRBV28 and TRBJ1-5, reads DVKVTQSSRYLVKRTGEKVFLECVQDMDHENMFWYRQDPGLGLRLIYFSYDVKMKEKGDIPEGYSVSREKKERFSLILESASTNQTSMYLCASSWPGGGQPQHFGDGTRLSIL.

This clonotype was detected ten times or more. The chain carries TRBV3-1 and TRBJ1-2; the D gene is possibly TRBD1 (5 bases). V was pared by 3 bases and J by 6 bases, with 17 bases between. The CDR3 spans 15 residues. CDR1 is LGHDT and CDR2 is YNNKEL in the germline V gene (reference sequence). CDR3 sequence reads: CASSHGAGQFDGYTF. In nucleotides, the CDR3 is TGTGCCAGCAGCCACGGGGCGGGGCAGTTTGATGGCTACACCTTC.

In its sample, this clonotype was seen many times. The chain combines TRBV5-5 with TRBJ1-1, with 7 bases lining up with TRBD1. The V gene's germline CDR1 is SGHKS and CDR2 YYEKEE (reference sequence). Germline trimming cut 1 base from V and 4 bases from J; bases unmatched to any gene: 13. The CDR3 contains 17 residues. The CDR3 nucleotides read TGTGCCAGCAGCTTGTGGGCTGGAGGGGGCAAGACCACTGAAGCTTTCTTT. Protein sequence: CASSLWAGGGKTTEAFF.

This clonotype was seen at least ten times. V and J are TRBV9 and TRBJ2-1; D may correspond to TRBD1 or TRBD2 (5 bases each). The CDR3 runs 15 residues. Trimming took off 2 bases at V and 0 bases at J, with 9 bases between the two ends. Germline V gene sequence: CDR1 SGDLS, CDR2 YYNGEE. CDR3 region: CASSVLGASYNEQFF. The CDR3 region has the DNA TGTGCCAGCAGCGTCCTCGGGGCCTCCTACAATGAGCAGTTCTTC.

V usage is TRBV7-9 and J usage is TRBJ1-3; no firm D call. CDR3 length equals 15 residues. The germline gives CDR1 SEHNR, CDR2 FQNEAQ (reference sequence). The V gene lost 1 base and the J gene lost 0 bases, with 7 bases spanning the gap. The CDR3 DNA reads TGTGCCAGCAGCTTAGAACAATCCTCTGGAAACACCATATATTTT. Its protein is CASSLEQSSGNTIYF. Full variable domain (remainder filled in from reference TRBV7-9 and TRBJ1-3): DTGVSQNPRHKITKRGQNVTFRCDPISEHNRLYWYRQTLGQGPEFLTYFQNEAQLEKSRLLSDRFSAERPKGSFSTLEIQRTEQGDSAMYLCASSLEQSSGNTIYFGEGSWLTVV.

At least ten counts were recorded for this clonotype. CDR3 in amino acids: CASRGPGNTIYF. The CDR3 bases are TGTGCCAGCAGGGGACCTGGAAACACCATATATTTT. The rearrangement uses TRBV6-1 and TRBJ1-3; D might be TRBD1 (5 bases). The CDR3 consists of 12 residues. Germline assignment: CDR1 MNHNS and CDR2 SASEGT. The germline V and J ends were trimmed by 6 bases and 2 bases, with 5 bases remaining between them.

This clonotype was detected once. The chain carries TRBV20-1 and TRBJ2-7; 11 bases fit TRBD2. J lost 2 bases, V lost 2 bases, and 2 bases had no gene match. The CDR3 totals 14 residues. Germline V gene lookup returns CDR1 DFQATT and CDR2 SNEGSKA (reference sequence). In DNA form, the CDR3 reads TGCAGTGCTAGACGTAGCGGGGGGGCCTACGAGCAGTACTTC. It is translated as CSARRSGGAYEQYF.

This clonotype was seen repeatedly, ten times or more. This sequence joins TRBV15 and TRBJ1-2; no reliable D call. CDR3 size: 14 residues. Between the trimmed V and J ends, which lost 1 base and 6 bases, there was a span of 12 bases. In germline, CDR1 is LNHNV, CDR2 YYDKDF (reference sequence). The CDR3: CATSRAPPNNGYTF. CDR3 DNA sequence: TGTGCCACCAGCAGAGCTCCCCCCAATAATGGCTACACCTTC.

The sample holds one count of this clonotype. The V call is TRBV7-6, the J call TRBJ2-7; 11 bases are a match to TRBD2. The CDR3 sequence is 14 residues long. The germline V gene has CDR1 SGHVS and CDR2 FNYEAQ. V shed 5 bases and J 2 bases; nucleotides not matched to a gene: 2. CDR3 residues: CASSPSGGPYEQYF. In nucleotides, the CDR3 is TGTGCCAGCAGCCCTAGCGGGGGGCCCTACGAGCAGTACTTC.

This clonotype was counted at least ten times. This chain connects TRBV18 to TRBJ1-5; D is undetermined. There are 16 residues in the CDR3. Germline lookup yields CDR1 KGHSH and CDR2 LQKENI. The V and J ends lost 4 bases and 6 bases respectively, with 19 bases between them. The CDR3, as DNA: TGTGCCAGCTCACGGATGGCCCCTCGGTACTCTCAGCCCCAGCATTTT. Translated, it gives CASSRMAPRYSQPQHF.

This clonotype was counted at least ten times. CDR3 bases: TGTGCCAGCAGCCCCTCTTGGGGACCCCTCTACGAGCAGTACTTC. Translation gives CASSPSWGPLYEQYF. The J gene is TRBJ2-7, the V gene TRBV6-4, with D possibly being TRBD1 or TRBD2 (5 bases each). Germline assignment: CDR1 MRHNA and CDR2 SNTAGT. The CDR3 has 15 amino acids. Trimming took 6 bases from V and 3 from J, leaving 18 bases between them.

This clonotype was recorded many times. The V and J genes are TRBV7-2 and TRBJ2-4, with 7 bases matching TRBD2. This CDR3 is 14 amino acids long. Germline CDR1 and CDR2: SGHTA and FQGNSA. Trimming removed 5 bases from V and 8 bases from J; junction bases left unmatched: 9. The CDR3 loop reads CASSTRTRGYIQYF. The CDR3 DNA reads as TGTGCCAGCAGCACCCGGACTAGAGGATACATTCAGTACTTC. Using reference TRBV7-2 and TRBJ2-4 for the parts outside the CDR3, the full variable domain is GAGVSQSPSNKVTEKGKDVELRCDPISGHTALYWYRQSLGQGLEFLIYFQGNSAPDKSGLPSDRFSAERTGGSVSTLTIQRTQQEDSAVYLCASSTRTRGYIQYFGAGTRLSVL.

This clonotype was found many times. The rearrangement joins TRBV15 to TRBJ2-1; D remains ambiguous. V was cut by 0 bases and J by 5 bases, with 20 bases left in between. The CDR3 is 18 amino acids. Germline CDR1 and CDR2: LNHNV and YYDKDF (reference sequence). CDR3 loop: CATSRDHILASLNNEQFF. CDR3 DNA: TGTGCCACCAGCAGAGACCACATACTCGCCTCCTTAAACAATGAGCAGTTCTTC.

This clonotype has a count of ten or more. The rearrangement links TRBV6-4 to TRBJ2-2, with 11 nucleotides matching TRBD2. After removal of 2 bases from V and 4 bases from J, the junction contained 6 bases not matched to a gene. Germline V lookup: CDR1 MRHNA, CDR2 SNTAGT. The CDR3 length is 17 residues. CDR3 protein: CASSDPGTSGVTGELFF. The CDR3 nucleotides are TGTGCCAGCAGTGACCCCGGGACTAGCGGCGTCACCGGGGAGCTGTTTTTT.

This clonotype was seen at least ten times. This chain uses TRBV20-1 with TRBJ1-6; D is uncertain. The CDR3 has 12 amino acids. The germline CDR1 and CDR2 sequences are DFQATT and SNEGSKA (reference sequence). V was shortened by 4 bases and J by 8 bases, with 9 bases between the two germline ends. CDR3 amino acids: CSAISGDSPLHF. The CDR3 DNA follows: TGCAGTGCTATCTCCGGGGATTCACCCCTCCACTTT.

In its sample, this clonotype was seen many times. The chain is built from TRBV27 and TRBJ2-3; D ambiguous. CDR3 size: 13 residues. V was pared by 2 bases and J by 7 bases, with 10 bases between. Germline loops: CDR1 MNHEY, CDR2 SMNVEV (reference sequence). CDR3 bases: TGTGCCAGCAGTTTAGATGAAGTAAATACGCAGTATTTT. It codes for CASSLDEVNTQYF.

This clonotype was seen ten or more times. This chain uses TRBV2 with TRBJ2-2; TRBD2 is a possible D gene (6 bases). Germline lookup yields CDR1 SNHLY and CDR2 FYNNEI. Deletions cut 2 bases from V and 7 bases from J, with 14 bases between. This CDR3 is built from 15 residues. The CDR3 DNA is TGTGCCAGCAGTGAAATTCCTAGCGCGGGCGGGGAGCTGTTTTTT. Amino acids: CASSEIPSAGGELFF.

CDR3 protein: CSVSYPGTPYEQYF. CDR3 coding DNA: TGCAGCGTCTCCTACCCCGGGACGCCCTACGAGCAGTACTTC. The V and J genes are TRBV29-1 and TRBJ2-7, with D perhaps TRBD1 or TRBD2 (5 bases each). This CDR3 has 14 residues. V lost 6 bases and J 2 bases, leaving 17 bases between the germline ends. Germline V gene sequence: CDR1 SQVTM, CDR2 ANQGSEA.

The sample holds many counts of this clonotype. CDR3 in DNA: TGTGCCAGCAGCCAAGAGCGGGCGCCCCCCTCCTACAATGAGCAGTTCTTC. Its translation: CASSQERAPPSYNEQFF. V gene TRBV4-2 combines with J gene TRBJ2-1; D perhaps matches TRBD2 (5 bases). The length of the CDR3 is 17 residues. Between the trimmed V and J ends, which lost 0 bases and 0 bases, there was a span of 12 bases. Per germline, CDR1 LGHNA and CDR2 YNFKEQ.

This clonotype was observed many times. CDR3 loop: CASSKTGTQNTEAFF. DNA of the CDR3: TGCGCCAGCAGCAAAACCGGGACACAGAACACTGAAGCTTTCTTT. The rearrangement uses TRBV5-1 and TRBJ1-1, with D tentatively TRBD1 (6 bases). The CDR3 extends over 15 amino acids. Germline V gene sequence: CDR1 SGHRS, CDR2 YFSETQ. Deletions cut 4 bases from V and 1 base from J, with 14 bases between. The variable domain in full, completed from reference TRBV5-1 and TRBJ1-1, reads KAGVTQTPRYLIKTRGQQVTLSCSPISGHRSVSWYQQTPGQGLQFLFEYFSETQRNKGNFPGRFSGRQFSNSRSEMNVSTLELGDSALYLCASSKTGTQNTEAFFGQGTRLTVV.

This clonotype was detected ten times or more. As DNA, the CDR3 is TGTGCCAGCAGCTTAGTGACTAGCGGGAGCCACGAGCAGTACTTC. Translated: CASSLVTSGSHEQYF. The J gene is TRBJ2-7, the V gene TRBV7-9, with 12 nucleotides matching TRBD2. Germline CDR1 SEHNR, CDR2 FQNEAQ (reference sequence). This CDR3 is built from 15 residues. V was clipped by 1 base and J by 5 bases; unmatched bases: 3.

Many counts were recorded for this clonotype. V is TRBV4-1 and J is TRBJ1-3, with a possible D match to TRBD1 (6 bases). Germline CDR1 is MGHRA and CDR2 is YSYEKL. The V end was cut by 7 bases, the J end by 1 base, with 17 bases between. The CDR3 has 16 amino acids. The CDR3 sequence is CASNPEGVNSGNTIYF. The CDR3 region has the DNA TGCGCCAGCAACCCCGAGGGGGTTAATTCTGGAAACACCATATATTTT.

Many counts were recorded for this clonotype. CDR3 in amino acids: CAWSVVSGANVLTF. As DNA, the CDR3 is TGTGCCTGGAGTGTGGTCTCTGGGGCCAACGTCCTGACTTTC. The chain combines TRBV30 with TRBJ2-6; D is ambiguous. This CDR3 has 14 amino acids. Germline lookup yields CDR1 GTSNPN and CDR2 SVGIG (reference sequence). Trimming pared 0 bases from V and 0 bases from J, leaving 3 bases between.

This clonotype came up many times. The rearrangement uses TRBV7-9 and TRBJ1-1; D remains unclear. In germline, CDR1 is SEHNR, CDR2 FQNEAQ (reference sequence). V was clipped by 4 bases and J by 2 bases, with 8 bases between them. CDR3 length: 13 residues. CDR3: CASSSRPNTEAFF. CDR3 nucleotides: TGTGCCAGCAGCTCCCGACCCAACACTGAAGCTTTCTTT. Using reference TRBV7-9 and TRBJ1-1 for the parts outside the CDR3, the full variable domain is DTGVSQNPRHKITKRGQNVTFRCDPISEHNRLYWYRQTLGQGPEFLTYFQNEAQLEKSRLLSDRFSAERPKGSFSTLEIQRTEQGDSAMYLCASSSRPNTEAFFGQGTRLTVV.